Listed below are T cell receptor beta chains from one sample, sequenced in a study of blood T cell repertoires in COVID-19. Assay: immunoSEQ multiplex PCR; the TCRdb copy retains only in-frame clones and omits some. The sample has around 180,000 clones, under 90% seen once; the top ten hold 15% to 20%. Sample: peripheral blood. These receptors all stem from a person aged 70 to 85 with COVID-19, enrolled during active disease. The CDR3 runs from the conserved cysteine through the conserved F or W.

v_gene	j_gene	CDR3aa
TRBV9	TRBJ2-1	CASSERTSGGSEQFF
TRBV9	TRBJ1-4	CASSVAGDEKLFF
TRBV19	TRBJ1-2	CASSIGGSLAGGYTF
TRBV7-2	TRBJ2-5	CASSPRDSEETQYF
TRBV6-4	TRBJ2-1	CASQNQAGGGEQFF
TRBV7-2	TRBJ2-1	CASSLHPAGAYNEQFF
TRBV18	TRBJ1-5	CASSRDNNQPQHF
TRBV7-9	TRBJ1-5	CASSKGGSNQPQHF
TRBV30	TRBJ2-7	CAWRGTGAAYEQYF
TRBV28	TRBJ2-7	CASSLSGRVYEQYF
TRBV9	TRBJ1-2	CASSPRQSYGYTF
TRBV9	TRBJ1-5	CASSPGAGTSNQPQHF
TRBV15	TRBJ1-3	CATSRYTGEPGNTIYF
TRBV28	TRBJ1-2	CAIAGTDYGYTF
TRBV27	TRBJ2-1	CASSLQGWRNEQFF
TRBV20-1	TRBJ2-3	CSASSPGLAGGPTDTQYF
TRBV18	TRBJ1-2	CASSPGRGLFGYTF
TRBV28	TRBJ1-5	CASSSIQGRNQPQHF
TRBV28	TRBJ1-2	CASTQGTGAGYGYTF
TRBV6-5	TRBJ1-6	CASTGVAYNSPLHF
TRBV7-2	TRBJ1-5	CASSLVDRDQPQHF
TRBV2	TRBJ2-5	CATRAGPVGTQYF
TRBV2	TRBJ2-1	CASSDGGASYNEQFF
TRBV7-2	TRBJ2-3	CASSLMGGTQYF
TRBV9	TRBJ2-7	CASSVGGGVDEQYF
TRBV19	TRBJ1-3	CASSIGQSSGNTIYF
TRBV15	TRBJ2-3	CATSRDLASGHTDTQYF
TRBV10-3	TRBJ1-1	CAISGGGAYTEAFF
TRBV5-5	TRBJ2-3	CASSLFGQGTDTQYF
TRBV9	TRBJ2-2	CASSAQRGGSNTGELFF
TRBV5-1	TRBJ2-7	CASRRVEEQYF
TRBV2	TRBJ2-3	CASRSSGRAGGTDTQYF
TRBV5-3	TRBJ2-3	CARSLGSGGPLTDTQYF